This T cell receptor beta chain was sequenced during a study of Ad26.COV2.S vaccination and SARS-CoV-2 variants. Study results and limitations: Those who received vaccine or placebo ended up with similar non-spike TCR breadth.

The CDR3 loop spans 14 amino acids. CDR1 and CDR2 from the germline V gene are PRHDT and FYEKMQ (reference sequence). Profiled with immunoSEQ multiplex PCR; TCRdb holds only in-frame clones, not every one. Among a few hundred thousand clones, about four fifths were seen once, and the ten largest hold about 8%. With regard to this clone: What it binds is unknown. Its ends do not fully match the called genes, so a read error is possible. This sample includes further DNA sequences coding for the same CDR3.

Treatment here: 19 received Ad26.COV2.S at low or high dose, single or two shots; 5 received placebo; per-sample allocation not given. Following the first vaccine or placebo injection, samples were taken on day 63. Vaccination employed an Ad26 vector expressing the Wuhan-strain SARS-CoV-2 spike. Sequencing was performed on peripheral blood, taken in a trial of Ad26.COV2.S vaccine versus placebo. J is TRBJ2-1 and V is TRBV13, with D unclear. The clonotype was recovered from a person between 18 and 60 years old who received the Ad26.COV2.S COVID-19 vaccine or a placebo. The CDR3 spells CASSLAGRVDEQFF. DNA of the CDR3: TGTGCCAGCAGCTTAGCTGGCCGAGTCGATGAACAGTTCTTC. The variable domain in full, with the rest retrieved from reference TRBV13 and TRBJ2-1, is AAGVIQSPRHLIKEKRETATLKCYPIPRHDTVYWYQQGPGQDPQFLISFYEKMQSDKGSIPDRFSAQQFSDYHSELNMSSLELGDSALYFCASSLAGRVDEQFFGPGTRLTVL.